One and the same sample provided the 15 T cell receptor beta chains below, sequenced in a study of blood T cell repertoires in COVID-19. The table came from immunoSEQ multiplex PCR; TCRdb's copy has only in-frame clones and leaves some out. The sample shows around 330,000 clones, roughly 85% of them seen only once. Specimen: PBMCs or T cells enriched from blood (not recorded which). Every receptor here comes from a woman aged 30 to 39 who had been exposed to COVID-19.

The chain joins TRBV2 to TRBJ2-7, with TRBD1 matching 7 bases. V was clipped by 3 bases and J by 3 bases; unmatched bases: 11. CDR1 is SNHLY and CDR2 is FYNNEI in the germline V gene. The CDR3 runs 16 residues. The CDR3, as DNA: TGTGCCAGCAGTGATATGGACAGGATTAGGGGCTACGAGCAGTACTTC. It yields the protein CASSDMDRIRGYEQYF.

The gene calls are TRBV28 and TRBJ1-2; TRBD1 matches 7 bases. The CDR3 is 15 residues long. The trim removed 7 bases at V and 2 bases at J, leaving 10 bases unmatched. Germline CDR1 is MDHEN and CDR2 is SYDVKM. The CDR3 coding sequence is TGTGCCAGCAATTCGGGGGACAGACTCAACTATGGCTACACCTTC. This gives the protein CASNSGDRLNYGYTF.

The chain uses TRBV2 and TRBJ2-1, with 10 bases fitting TRBD2. CDR1 is SNHLY and CDR2 is FYNNEI in the germline V gene. The CDR3 spans 15 residues. J gave up 7 bases and V 6 bases, and 9 bases lay outside the gene matches. CDR3 sequence: CASSEIAGGGNEQFF. The CDR3 bases are TGTGCCAGCAGCGAGATAGCGGGAGGTGGGAATGAGCAGTTCTTC.

V is TRBV7-8 and J is TRBJ2-1; tentatively, D is TRBD1 (6 bases). The V and J ends lost 3 bases and 1 base respectively, with 10 bases between them. The CDR3 runs to 15 residues. Germline CDR1 SGHVS, CDR2 FQNEAQ. CDR3 residues: CASSLTTGSYNEQFF. DNA of the CDR3: TGTGCCAGCAGCTTGACGACAGGTTCCTACAATGAGCAGTTCTTC.

The chain links TRBV15 to TRBJ2-3, with D perhaps matching TRBD1 (5 bases). The V end was cut by 0 bases, the J end by 6 bases, with 13 bases between. Germline V lookup: CDR1 LNHNV, CDR2 YYDKDF (reference sequence). The CDR3 is made up of 15 amino acids. CDR3 nucleotides: TGTGCCACCAGCAGAGATGGCCAGGGTTCGGATACGCAGTATTTT. This translates into CATSRDGQGSDTQYF.

V usage is TRBV30 and J usage is TRBJ1-1; D unclear. Trimming took off 4 bases at V and 0 bases at J, with 12 bases between the two ends. The CDR3 loop spans 14 amino acids. The germline gives CDR1 GTSNPN, CDR2 SVGIG (reference sequence). The CDR3 reads CAWTTLFVNTEAFF. In DNA form, the CDR3 reads TGTGCCTGGACTACGTTATTTGTGAACACTGAAGCTTTCTTT. Filled out from reference TRBV30 and TRBJ1-1, the complete variable domain reads SQTIHQWPATLVQPVGSPLSLECTVEGTSNPNLYWYRQAAGRGLQLLFYSVGIGQISSEVPQNLSASRPQDRQFILSSKKLLLSDSGFYLCAWTTLFVNTEAFFGQGTRLTVV.

The V gene is TRBV2, the J gene TRBJ1-4; possible D gene TRBD1, 6 bases. Trimming removed 2 bases at V and 13 bases at J, with 17 bases between. Germline V gene lookup returns CDR1 SNHLY and CDR2 FYNNEI. This CDR3 has 14 amino acids. CDR3 amino acids: CASSERTALSLLFF. In nucleotides, the CDR3 is TGTGCCAGCAGTGAAAGGACAGCCCTCAGCCTACTGTTTTTT.

The rearrangement joins TRBV27 to TRBJ2-3, with D uncertain. Germline lookup yields CDR1 MNHEY and CDR2 SMNVEV (reference sequence). Trimming took off 6 bases at V and 2 bases at J, with 9 bases between the two ends. CDR3 length: 13 amino acids. The DNA of the CDR3 is TGTGCCAGCAGACAACTAATCACAGATACGCAGTATTTT. Amino acids: CASRQLITDTQYF.

The gene calls are TRBV9 and TRBJ2-3; tentative D call: TRBD2 (5 bases). V was pared by 0 bases and J by 2 bases, with 7 bases between. The germline V gene has CDR1 SGDLS and CDR2 YYNGEE. The CDR3 is made up of 14 amino acids. The CDR3 is CASSVGGLTDTQYF. CDR3 nucleotide sequence: TGTGCCAGCAGCGTAGGAGGGCTCACAGATACGCAGTATTTT.

This rearrangement joins TRBV6-2 or TRBV6-3 to TRBJ2-6; possibly TRBD1 for D (5 bases). Germline loops: CDR1 MNHEY, CDR2 SVGEGT. CDR3 length: 15 residues. V lost 6 bases and J 0 bases, leaving 9 bases between the germline ends. CDR3 protein: CASSLDSSGANVLTF. CDR3 DNA sequence: TGTGCCAGCAGCCTAGACAGCTCTGGGGCCAACGTCCTGACTTTC.

This sequence joins TRBV7-9 and TRBJ1-3; perhaps TRBD1 as D (6 bases). The ends were cut back, 6 bases at V and 0 bases at J, with 12 bases in the middle. The CDR3 spans 15 residues. CDR1 is SEHNR, CDR2 FQNEAQ, per germline (reference sequence). CDR3 bases: TGTGCCAGCAGTCTTATGGACAGCTCTGGAAACACCATATATTTT. It yields the protein CASSLMDSSGNTIYF. The full variable domain, rest sourced from reference TRBV7-9 and TRBJ1-3, is DTGVSQNPRHKITKRGQNVTFRCDPISEHNRLYWYRQTLGQGPEFLTYFQNEAQLEKSRLLSDRFSAERPKGSFSTLEIQRTEQGDSAMYLCASSLMDSSGNTIYFGEGSWLTVV.

This sequence joins TRBV5-1 and TRBJ1-1, with TRBD1 identical over 7 bases. V shed 3 bases, J shed 0 bases, and the junction held 8 bases outside the gene matches. The CDR3 is 16 amino acids. Germline CDR1 SGHRS, CDR2 YFSETQ. CDR3 bases: TGCGCCAGCAGCTCTCAAACGACAGGGATGAACACTGAAGCTTTCTTT. Encoded protein: CASSSQTTGMNTEAFF.

The V call is TRBV19, the J call TRBJ2-7, with 9 bases matching TRBD1. Germline loops: CDR1 LNHDA, CDR2 SQIVND (reference sequence). The CDR3 spans 15 residues. V lost 6 bases, J lost 6 bases, and 12 bases stayed unmatched. The CDR3 nucleotides are TGTGCCAGTAGCCTGGGGGGACAGGGCTTAGGCGAGCAGTACTTC. It yields the protein CASSLGGQGLGEQYF.

The J gene is TRBJ2-2, the V gene TRBV9; a possible D gene is TRBD1 (5 bases). This CDR3 has 16 residues. Germline assignment: CDR1 SGDLS and CDR2 YYNGEE. The V end was cut by 1 base, the J end by 0 bases, with 10 bases between. The CDR3 sequence is CASSVITGANTGELFF. The CDR3 DNA reads as TGTGCCAGCAGCGTAATCACAGGCGCGAACACCGGGGAGCTGTTTTTT.

This clone was counted between two and nine times. This sequence joins TRBV28 and TRBJ2-6; TRBD1 might be the D (6 bases). CDR3 length: 14 amino acids. V was clipped by 8 bases and J by 3 bases, with 11 bases between them. Germline-derived CDR1 and CDR2 are MDHEN and SYDVKM. The CDR3 loop is CASRSGDGANVLTF. CDR3 nucleotide sequence: TGTGCCAGCCGCTCAGGGGATGGGGCCAACGTCCTGACTTTC.